This TCR beta chain stems from a study of cytomegalovirus exposure and HLA in healthy donors. About the research overall: The 120 validation repertoires, a later analysis reported, used the same platform as the roughly 650 repertoires from the first cohort.

The CDR3 covers 15 residues. The germline gives CDR1 SGHAT, CDR2 FQNNGV. The ends were cut back, 4 bases at V and 10 bases at J, with 20 bases in the middle. The method was immunoSEQ multiplex PCR; TCRdb's version includes in-frame clones alone and lacks a portion of them. The sample lists 100,000 to 150,000 clones, approximately 89% occurring once. Study results and caveats: The study found most TCR sequences rare, yet found some public TCRs in many donors.

As to this clone: The antigen remains undetermined.

Sequencing was carried out using PBMCs. The TCR sequence derives from a woman under 30 in good health and CMV-seronegative. This chain uses TRBV11-2 with TRBJ2-1; D perhaps matches TRBD2 (6 bases). This CDR3 is CASSSLVGRGREQFF. The CDR3, as DNA: TGTGCCAGCAGCTCGCTGGTGGGGCGGGGAAGGGAGCAGTTCTTC. The full variable domain, its missing parts supplied by reference TRBV11-2 and TRBJ2-1, is EAGVAQSPRYKIIEKRQSVAFWCNPISGHATLYWYQQILGQGPKLLIQFQNNGVVDDSQLPKDRFSAERLKGVDSTLKIQPAKLEDSAVYLCASSSLVGRGREQFFGPGTRLTVL.